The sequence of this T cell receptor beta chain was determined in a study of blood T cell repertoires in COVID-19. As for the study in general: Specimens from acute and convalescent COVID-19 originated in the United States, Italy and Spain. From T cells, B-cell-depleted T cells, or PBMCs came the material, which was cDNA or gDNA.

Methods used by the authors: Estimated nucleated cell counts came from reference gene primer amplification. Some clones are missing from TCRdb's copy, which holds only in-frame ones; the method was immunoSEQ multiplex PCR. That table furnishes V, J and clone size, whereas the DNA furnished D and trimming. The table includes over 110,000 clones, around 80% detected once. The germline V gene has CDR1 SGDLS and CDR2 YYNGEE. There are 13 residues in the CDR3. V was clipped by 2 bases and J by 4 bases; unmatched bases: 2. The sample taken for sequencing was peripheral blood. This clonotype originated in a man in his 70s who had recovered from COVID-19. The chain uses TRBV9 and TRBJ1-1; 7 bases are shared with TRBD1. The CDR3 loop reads CASSVTGLTEAFF. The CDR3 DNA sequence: TGTGCCAGCAGCGTGACAGGGCTCACTGAAGCTTTCTTT.